The rows below give T cell receptor beta chains drawn from one sample of a study of blood T cell repertoires in COVID-19. Clones were sequenced by immunoSEQ multiplex PCR, and TCRdb holds only the in-frame ones, with some missing. Of 200,000 to 250,000 clones listed, approximately 90% were seen once; the top ten hold less than 14%. The specimen was PBMCs or T cells enriched from blood (not recorded which). Source of these receptors: a man aged 25 to 45 who had recovered from COVID-19. Each CDR3 is given with its conserved first and last residue. Clone sizes are given selectively: once, few, many, or a class where the clone is expanded.

abundance | j_gene | v_gene | CDR3aa
. | TRBJ1-6 | TRBV7-2 | CASSSGQFFSYNSPLHF
. | TRBJ2-7 | TRBV30 | CAWRPWGPIFEQYF
few | TRBJ2-7 | TRBV5-1 | CASSSGPSGSSYEQYF
. | TRBJ1-1 | TRBV4-1 | CASSQDWRGTLAFF
. | TRBJ2-3 | TRBV7-8 | CASSLGNSGRITDTQYF
. | TRBJ2-2 | TRBV7-9 | CASSAAASGRAKELFF
. | TRBJ2-3 | TRBV4-2 | CASSQDQTSGSYDTQYF
. | TRBJ1-2 | TRBV19 | CASRSSIYYGYTF
. | TRBJ1-4 | TRBV6-5 | CASSPTLGSRLFF
. | TRBJ1-1 | TRBV6-5 | CASSYSMWSAEAFF
once | TRBJ1-2 | TRBV3-1/TRBV3-2 | CASSQFLGSDNYGYTF
. | TRBJ2-1 | TRBV5-4 | CASSLIAGIVVGEQFF
. | TRBJ2-2 | TRBV7-2 | CASSLPWSGELFF
. | TRBJ2-5 | TRBV5-8 | CASSLGPGTSGGAETQYF
. | TRBJ1-1 | TRBV29-1 | CSVVVPSEAFF
. | TRBJ2-3 | TRBV27 | CASSTYPGLAGVLDTQYF
once | TRBJ2-2 | TRBV2 | CASSAGRGAPGELFF
. | TRBJ1-2 | TRBV9 | CASSLLELGARSGYTF
. | TRBJ2-1 | TRBV20-1 | CSASPVLSSYNEQFF
. | TRBJ1-2 | TRBV2 | CASSVSRESATF
. | TRBJ2-7 | TRBV19 | CASSRYRDRNTYEQYF
. | TRBJ1-2 | TRBV3-1/TRBV3-2 | CASSQDRNRYTF
once | TRBJ1-1 | TRBV4-3 | CASSLQQGVNTEAFF
. | TRBJ1-5 | TRBV30 | CAWSNGQPQHF
. | TRBJ1-5 | TRBV28 | CASSILYQPQHF
few | TRBJ2-2 | TRBV10-1 | CASNSNTGELFF
once | TRBJ2-1 | TRBV5-4 | CASSQGDNEQFF
. | TRBJ2-6 | TRBV29-1 | CSVLGQRGESGANVLTF
. | TRBJ1-6 | TRBV7-3 | CASSRGGNSPLHF
. | TRBJ2-2 | TRBV11-2 | CASSLGLAATGELFF
. | TRBJ1-1 | TRBV18 | CASSPASGGGTEAFF
. | TRBJ2-1 | TRBV11-2 | CASSLDRSHEQFF
. | TRBJ2-2 | TRBV7-9 | CASRQVGAGELFF
. | TRBJ2-3 | TRBV30 | CAWSLLSGTATDTQYF
. | TRBJ2-1 | TRBV11-2 | CASSLVAARGVYNEQFF
. | TRBJ2-7 | TRBV5-4 | CASSQGPSYEQYF
. | TRBJ2-3 | TRBV2 | CASSESGVETQYF
. | TRBJ2-2 | TRBV28 | CASRSSGTSPPGELFF
. | TRBJ1-5 | TRBV28 | CASSLELKSQSQPQHF
. | TRBJ1-1 | TRBV9 | CASSVDRVNTEAFF
. | TRBJ1-3 | TRBV3-1/TRBV3-2 | CASSQRTGIGNTIYF
. | TRBJ1-2 | TRBV28 | CASRTDDRPNYGYTF
. | TRBJ1-4 | TRBV25-1 | CASSPIGQGLEKLFF
. | TRBJ1-2 | TRBV19 | CASSTRDRRDYGYTF
. | TRBJ1-3 | TRBV10-3 | CAISGVQNGNTIYF
once | TRBJ2-1 | TRBV5-4 | CASSFFIWTGRVYYNEQFF
. | TRBJ1-1 | TRBV6-5 | CASTRQMNTEAFF
. | TRBJ2-5 | TRBV3-1/TRBV3-2 | CASSQVPGQAFQETQYF
. | TRBJ2-5 | TRBV7-3 | CASSFGRTFRETQYF
. | TRBJ1-6 | TRBV19 | CASSSSSPLHF
. | TRBJ2-1 | TRBV28 | CASLPPSSYNEQFF
. | TRBJ2-7 | TRBV11-1 | CASSSLTGAYEQYF